Below, 30 T cell receptor beta chains from the same sample are listed, as sequenced in a study of T-cell memory formation after mild COVID-19. TCRdb fed the 5' RACE reads into MiXCR, producing one record per CDR3 protein. The table records more than 250,000 distinct CDR3 sequences, around 15% of them present only once. Sequences were obtained from PBMCs or a T cell subset sorted from them (not recorded which). The receptors come from a man younger than 35 who had mild COVID-19 (a few samples of this study predate the infection). Cell type and time point are not known.

CDR3 protein: CATSDATSDGETQYF. In DNA, the CDR3 is TGTGCCACCAGTGATGCCACTAGCGACGGGGAGACCCAGTACTTC. The rearrangement joins TRBV24-1 to TRBJ2-5, with 7 bases identical to TRBD2. CDR1 and CDR2 (germline): KGHDR, SFDVKD. J gave up 5 bases and V 3 bases, and 8 bases lay outside the gene matches. The CDR3 runs 15 residues.

There are many counts of this clonotype. The CDR3: CASSPRTVRYGYTF. Here the CDR3 DNA reads TGTGCCAGCAGCCCCCGGACAGTGCGCTATGGCTACACCTTC. This sequence joins TRBV7-2 and TRBJ1-2, with a tentative D call TRBD1 (6 bases). The CDR3 extends over 14 amino acids. Trimming removed 5 bases at V and 4 bases at J, with 14 bases between. Germline CDR1 SGHTA, CDR2 FQGNSA.

This clonotype occurred a few times. The rearrangement joins TRBV5-1 to TRBJ2-3, with 7 bases that match TRBD2. V lost 6 bases and J lost 5; bases outside the gene matches: 9. The germline V gene encodes CDR1 SGHRS and CDR2 YFSETQ. The CDR3 runs to 14 residues. CDR3 sequence: CASTSGGGEDTQYF. Written as DNA, the CDR3 is TGCGCCAGCACCTCTGGGGGGGGTGAAGATACGCAGTATTTT.

This clonotype was seen ten or more times. This chain connects TRBV20-1 to TRBJ2-7; possible D gene TRBD1, 6 bases. CDR3 length: 14 amino acids. V lost 6 bases and J 5 bases, leaving 20 bases between the germline ends. Looked up from germline, CDR1 is DFQATT and CDR2 is SNEGSKA (reference sequence). CDR3 in DNA: TGCAGTGCCCCCAACAGGGACGGTGCCGACGAGCAGTACTTC. Translating it yields CSAPNRDGADEQYF.

In this sample, this clonotype turned up a few times. V usage is TRBV20-1 and J usage is TRBJ2-7; 9 positions match TRBD1. The CDR3 is made up of 14 amino acids. J gave up 6 bases and V 1 base, and 7 bases lay outside the gene matches. CDR1 and CDR2 (germline): DFQATT, SNEGSKA (reference sequence). The CDR3 loop is CSARGMGQGSEQYF. The CDR3 region has the DNA TGCAGTGCTAGAGGGATGGGACAGGGATCCGAGCAGTACTTC.

The chain uses TRBV7-3 and TRBJ1-4; D unresolved. CDR3 length: 14 amino acids. Trimming took 8 bases from V and 5 from J, leaving 15 bases between them. In germline, CDR1 is SGHTA, CDR2 FQGTGA. CDR3 DNA sequence: TGTGCCAGCTCCCGAGGACGGGGAAATGAAAAACTGTTTTTT. This codes for CASSRGRGNEKLFF.

This clonotype has just a few counts. The chain joins TRBV29-1 to TRBJ1-1; no clear D gene. The CDR3 consists of 12 residues. V was cut by 3 bases and J by 0 bases, with 5 bases left in between. Germline loops: CDR1 SQVTM, CDR2 ANQGSEA. The DNA for the CDR3 is TGCAGCGTTGACAGTATGAACACTGAAGCTTTCTTT. Residues: CSVDSMNTEAFF.

The chain couples TRBV24-1 to TRBJ1-5; D perhaps matches TRBD1 (5 bases). Trimming took 9 bases from V and 1 from J, leaving 12 bases between them. The CDR3 sequence is 14 residues long. From germline, CDR1 is KGHDR and CDR2 SFDVKD. The CDR3, as DNA: TGTGCCACCGGAACAGGTGGCAGCAATCAGCCCCAGCATTTT. The encoded protein is CATGTGGSNQPQHF.

This clonotype was seen more than once but under ten times. The CDR3 spells CASSRGLAGGSRETQYF. The DNA for the CDR3 is TGTGCCAGCAGCAGGGGACTAGCGGGGGGCTCCCGAGAGACCCAGTACTTC. The chain carries TRBV5-4 and TRBJ2-5; the match to TRBD2 covers 15 bases. This CDR3 spans 17 amino acids. Germline loops: CDR1 SGHNT, CDR2 YYREEE (reference sequence). V lost 4 bases to trimming and J lost 4 bases; unmatched junction nucleotides: 8.

This clonotype was seen more than once but under ten times. The genes are TRBV4-1 and TRBJ1-1; D is possibly TRBD1 (5 bases). The germline V gene encodes CDR1 MGHRA and CDR2 YSYEKL. Trimming took 8 bases from V and 1 from J, leaving 14 bases between them. This CDR3 has 14 residues. CDR3 region: CASRGFLRNTEAFF. CDR3 sequence (DNA): TGCGCCAGCCGGGGCTTCTTACGGAACACTGAAGCTTTCTTT.

This clonotype was seen only a few times. This chain links TRBV3-1 with TRBJ2-7; D gene ambiguous. Germline CDR1 reads LGHDT; CDR2 reads YNNKEL (reference sequence). The CDR3 has 12 residues. Trimming removed 4 bases at V and 3 bases at J, with 7 bases between. The CDR3 loop is CASSPLGYEQYF. CDR3 DNA sequence: TGTGCCAGCAGCCCCCTAGGCTACGAGCAGTACTTC.

The gene calls are TRBV19 and TRBJ2-1; D remains ambiguous. The CDR3 spans 15 residues. V dropped 5 bases and J dropped 0 bases, with 11 bases sitting between them. Looked up from germline, CDR1 is LNHDA and CDR2 is SQIVND (reference sequence). CDR3 protein: CASSSDPSSYNEQFF. DNA for the CDR3: TGTGCCAGTAGTTCCGATCCTAGCTCCTACAATGAGCAGTTCTTC. Combining the CDR3 with reference TRBV19 and TRBJ2-1 gives the whole variable domain DGGITQSPKYLFRKEGQNVTLSCEQNLNHDAMYWYRQDPGQGLRLIYYSQIVNDFQKGDIAEGYSVSREKKESFPLTVTSAQKNPTAFYLCASSSDPSSYNEQFFGPGTRLTVL.

This clonotype has only a few counts. This sequence joins TRBV29-1 and TRBJ1-2; weak D call: TRBD1 (5 bases). V was shortened by 6 bases and J by 4 bases, with 18 bases between the two germline ends. CDR3 length equals 14 residues. Germline V gene sequence: CDR1 SQVTM, CDR2 ANQGSEA. The CDR3 nucleotides read TGCAGCGTGGACGGATGGGGGGAACCCTATGGCTACACCTTC. This encodes CSVDGWGEPYGYTF.

The gene calls are TRBV20-1 and TRBJ2-4; D unclear. The CDR3 contains 14 residues. Trimming took 0 bases from V and 3 from J, leaving 9 bases between them. Germline CDR1 reads DFQATT; CDR2 reads SNEGSKA (reference sequence). DNA for the CDR3: TGCAGTGCTAGAGAAGGCCAGCACAAAAACATTCAGTACTTC. Its translation: CSAREGQHKNIQYF.

The chain couples TRBV20-1 to TRBJ1-5; D gene uncertain. V was clipped by 6 bases and J by 2 bases, with 11 bases between them. This CDR3 spans 13 amino acids. The germline CDR1 and CDR2 sequences are DFQATT and SNEGSKA (reference sequence). CDR3 amino acids: CSAQSYGNQPQHF. The CDR3, as DNA: TGCAGTGCCCAGTCGTATGGCAATCAGCCCCAGCATTTT.

The chain employs TRBV2 and TRBJ2-5, with TRBD1 identical over 8 bases. This CDR3 is built from 11 residues. Germline trimming cut 8 bases from V and 9 bases from J; bases unmatched to any gene: 5. CDR1 SNHLY and CDR2 FYNNEI come from the germline V gene. The CDR3 sequence is CASGVRGPQYF. In DNA, the CDR3 is TGTGCCAGCGGAGTCAGGGGGCCCCAGTACTTC.

There are a few counts of this clonotype. The rearrangement uses TRBV12-3 or TRBV12-4 and TRBJ2-5; tentatively, D is TRBD2 (6 bases). Trimming took 3 bases from V and 4 from J, leaving 9 bases between them. The CDR3 length is 13 residues. In nucleotides, the CDR3 is TGTGCCAGCAGTTTCGGAGGGTCAGAGACCCAGTACTTC. It specifies CASSFGGSETQYF.

This chain connects TRBV5-6 to TRBJ2-5, with 11 bases that match TRBD2. This CDR3 has 15 residues. CDR1 and CDR2 from the germline V gene are SGHDT and YYEEEE. The junction had 4 bases not matched to a gene; V was cut back by 4 bases and J by 2 bases. Here the CDR3 DNA reads TGTGCCAGCAGCGCCGGGACTAGCGGTCAAGAGACCCAGTACTTC. Its protein product is CASSAGTSGQETQYF.

The chain recombines TRBV4-2 with TRBJ1-5; 11 bases are a match to TRBD1. V lost 0 bases to trimming and J lost 1 base; unmatched junction nucleotides: 5. Germline V gives CDR1 LGHNA, CDR2 YNFKEQ. The CDR3 covers 18 residues. CDR3 residues: CASSQDRDRGDSNQPQHF. In DNA, the CDR3 is TGTGCCAGCAGCCAAGACCGGGACAGGGGGGACAGCAATCAGCCCCAGCATTTT.

The chain couples TRBV6-5 to TRBJ2-5; unclear D gene. From germline, CDR1 is MNHEY and CDR2 SVGAGI. V was clipped by 2 bases and J by 0 bases, with 4 bases between them. This CDR3 is 13 amino acids long. CDR3 coding DNA: TGTGCCAGCAGTTACCGGAACCAAGAGACCCAGTACTTC. Translating it yields CASSYRNQETQYF.

The chain employs TRBV2 and TRBJ2-1, with 9 bases lining up with TRBD2. V was clipped by 6 bases and J by 0 bases; unmatched bases: 18. Germline loops: CDR1 SNHLY, CDR2 FYNNEI. There are 20 residues in the CDR3. Written as DNA, the CDR3 is TGTGCCAGCAGGCCCAGGGGAGCGGGGGGCCTGTCTGGCTCCTACAATGAGCAGTTCTTC. It codes for CASRPRGAGGLSGSYNEQFF.

The rearrangement uses TRBV12-3 or TRBV12-4 and TRBJ1-5, with D hard to call. V was clipped by 4 bases and J by 6 bases, with 10 bases between them. CDR3 size: 13 residues. This CDR3 reads CASSYGEGQPQHF. For the CDR3, the DNA is TGTGCCAGCAGTTACGGGGAGGGTCAGCCCCAGCATTTT.

The chain is built from TRBV12-3 or TRBV12-4 and TRBJ2-5, with D possibly matching TRBD1 (5 bases). The CDR3 sequence is 13 residues long. The ends were cut back, 1 base at V and 9 bases at J, with 12 bases in the middle. DNA for the CDR3: TGTGCCAGCAGTTTAGAGGGGATCGGGTCCCAGTACTTC. The encoded protein is CASSLEGIGSQYF.

The J gene is TRBJ1-5, the V gene TRBV6-6; no reliable D call. V lost 0 bases and J lost 7, with 16 bases in between. The CDR3 totals 16 residues. Germline assignment: CDR1 MNHNY and CDR2 SVGAGI (reference sequence). The CDR3 sequence is CASSYSDRVFGQPQHF. CDR3 bases: TGTGCCAGCAGTTACTCTGATAGGGTCTTCGGCCAGCCCCAGCATTTT.

The genes are TRBV29-1 and TRBJ2-1, with D maybe TRBD1 (5 bases). V dropped 0 bases and J dropped 2 bases, with 11 bases sitting between them. This CDR3 contains 15 residues. Germline V gives CDR1 SQVTM, CDR2 ANQGSEA. CDR3 in DNA: TGCAGCGTTGAAGATCTTAAGGGGCCCTACAATGAGCAGTTCTTC. Amino acids: CSVEDLKGPYNEQFF.

This chain links TRBV15 with TRBJ2-3; D remains unclear. Between the trimmed V and J ends, which lost 5 bases and 5 bases, there was a span of 8 bases. This CDR3 is built from 12 residues. Per the germline V gene, CDR1 is LNHNV and CDR2 is YYDKDF (reference sequence). CDR3 sequence: CATSPMGDTQYF. For the CDR3, the DNA is TGTGCCACCAGCCCCATGGGAGATACGCAGTATTTT.

This clonotype was seen more than once but under ten times. The V and J genes are TRBV20-1 and TRBJ2-1, with 9 bases matching TRBD1. Germline V gene lookup returns CDR1 DFQATT and CDR2 SNEGSKA (reference sequence). The CDR3 has 13 amino acids. The DNA for the CDR3 is TGCAGAGGAGAACAGGGGGCGCGCTATGAGCAGTTCTTC. Its translation is CRGEQGARYEQFF.

V usage is TRBV7-2 and J usage is TRBJ2-7, with D maybe TRBD2 (5 bases). Trimming took 1 base from V and 1 from J, leaving 14 bases between them. This CDR3 region has 16 residues. The germline gives CDR1 SGHTA, CDR2 FQGNSA. CDR3 loop: CASSLGEYIFSYEQYF. For the CDR3, the DNA is TGTGCCAGCAGCTTAGGGGAGTACATCTTTTCCTACGAGCAGTACTTC.

V is TRBV20-1 and J is TRBJ2-3; weak D call: TRBD2 (5 bases). Germline CDR1 is DFQATT and CDR2 is SNEGSKA (reference sequence). The CDR3 has 13 amino acids. Trimming shortened V by 1 base and J by 5 bases, and 10 bases separated the two germline ends. The CDR3 DNA reads as TGCAGTGCTAGAGTGCCGGGAAGAGATACGCAGTATTTT. Translating it yields CSARVPGRDTQYF.

This clonotype came up many times. The V call is TRBV12-3 or TRBV12-4, the J call TRBJ2-5; TRBD2 might be the D (5 bases). The CDR3 is 14 residues long. The V and J ends lost 6 bases and 5 bases respectively, with 16 bases between them. CDR3 coding DNA: TGTGCCAGCAGACACACTATACGAGGGGAGACCCAGTACTTC. Its translation: CASRHTIRGETQYF.